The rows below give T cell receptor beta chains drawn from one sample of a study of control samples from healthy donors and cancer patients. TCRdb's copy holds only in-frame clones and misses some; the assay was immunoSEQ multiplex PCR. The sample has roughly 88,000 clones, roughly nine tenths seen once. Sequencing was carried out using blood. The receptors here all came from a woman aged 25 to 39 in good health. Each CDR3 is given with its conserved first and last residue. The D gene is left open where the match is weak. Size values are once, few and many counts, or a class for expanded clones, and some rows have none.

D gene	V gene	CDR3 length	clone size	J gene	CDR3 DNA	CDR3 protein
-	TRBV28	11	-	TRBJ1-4	TGTGCCAGCAGCCCCCTGGGAAAACTGTTTTTT	CASSPLGKLFF
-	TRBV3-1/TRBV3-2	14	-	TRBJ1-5	TGTGCCAGCAGCCAAGTGTGGTCCAATCAGCCCCAGCATTTT	CASSQVWSNQPQHF
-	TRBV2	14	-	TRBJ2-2	TGTGCCAGCAAGAGTCAGGCGAACACCGGGGAGCTGTTTTTT	CASKSQANTGELFF
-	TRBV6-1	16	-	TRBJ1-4	TGTGCCAGCAGTGAAATTATGGGACGGCTTAATGAAAAACTGTTTTTT	CASSEIMGRLNEKLFF
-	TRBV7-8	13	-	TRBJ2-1	TGTGCCAGCAGCTTAGTGGGGGGCAATGAGCAGTTCTTC	CASSLVGGNEQFF
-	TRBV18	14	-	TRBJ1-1	TGTGCCAGCTCTTACACCGTCGGGAACACTGAAGCTTTCTTT	CASSYTVGNTEAFF
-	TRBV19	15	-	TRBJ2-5	TGTGCCAGTAGCGGAATGAGACTAGGGCTGGAGACCCAGTACTTC	CASSGMRLGLETQYF
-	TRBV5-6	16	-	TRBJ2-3	TGTGCCAGCAGCTTGATCAGCCACGCAATCACAGATACGCAGTATTTT	CASSLISHAITDTQYF
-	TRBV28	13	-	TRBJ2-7	TGTGCCAGCGAGGGCGGTGTGGGCTACGAGCAGTACTTC	CASEGGVGYEQYF
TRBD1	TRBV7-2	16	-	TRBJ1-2	TGTGCCAGCAGCTTAATCCCGGGACAGAGGTCTATGGGCTACACCTTC	CASSLIPGQRSMGYTF
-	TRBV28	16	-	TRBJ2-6	TGTGCCAGCAGGTCTAAAACTAGTACTGGGGCCAACGTCCTGACTTTC	CASRSKTSTGANVLTF
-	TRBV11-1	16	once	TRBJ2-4	TGTGCCAGCAGCCCACGGGCATCCGTAACCAAAAACATTCAGTACTTC	CASSPRASVTKNIQYF
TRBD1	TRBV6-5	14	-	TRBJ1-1	TGTGCCAGCAGACTGGGACAGATGAACACTGAAGCTTTCTTT	CASRLGQMNTEAFF
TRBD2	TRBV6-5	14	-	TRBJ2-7	TGTGCCAGCAGTTACACCGGGAGGTCCTACGAGCAGTACTTC	CASSYTGRSYEQYF
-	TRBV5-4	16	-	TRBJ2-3	TGTGCCAGCAGCTTGGAGGGCAGCGATAAGGAAGATACGCAGTATTTT	CASSLEGSDKEDTQYF
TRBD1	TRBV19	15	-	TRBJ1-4	TGTGCCAGTAGTGCTAGGCAGGGGGCGAATGAAAAACTGTTTTTT	CASSARQGANEKLFF
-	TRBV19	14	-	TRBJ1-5	TGTGCCAGTAACACCCCCCAGGGCAATCAGCCCCAGCATTTT	CASNTPQGNQPQHF
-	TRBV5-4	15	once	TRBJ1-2	TGTGCCAGCAGCTTGGTTTTACGGGGCAATATTGGCTACACCTTC	CASSLVLRGNIGYTF
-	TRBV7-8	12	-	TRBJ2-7	TGTGCCAGCAGCTTAGCGAAGCAGGAGCAGTACTTC	CASSLAKQEQYF
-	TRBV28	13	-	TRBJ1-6	TGTGCCAGCAGTGCGCTCAGTAATTCACCCCTCCACTTT	CASSALSNSPLHF
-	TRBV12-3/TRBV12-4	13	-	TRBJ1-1	TGTGCCAGCAGGCCCTACGAGAACACTGAAGCTTTCTTT	CASRPYENTEAFF
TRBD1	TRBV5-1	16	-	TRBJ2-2	TGCGCCAGCAGCTTGGCGGACAGGGTGGGGACCGGGGAGCTGTTTTTT	CASSLADRVGTGELFF
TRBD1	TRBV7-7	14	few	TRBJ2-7	TGTGCCAGCAGCCCGACAGGGAACCTCTACGAGCAGTACTTC	CASSPTGNLYEQYF
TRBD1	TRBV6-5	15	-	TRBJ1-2	TGTGCCAGCAGTTACGTCACGGGACAGCCCTATGGCTACACCTTC	CASSYVTGQPYGYTF
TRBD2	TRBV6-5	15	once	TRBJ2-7	TGTGCCAGCAAGGGACTAGCGGGGGGGCCCTACGAGCAGTACTTC	CASKGLAGGPYEQYF
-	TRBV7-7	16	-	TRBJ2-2	TGTGCCAGCGCCCCAGGTCGGCTCCTGAACACCGGGGAGCTGTTTTTT	CASAPGRLLNTGELFF
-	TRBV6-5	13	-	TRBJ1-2	TGTGCCAGCAGTTACCAGGGGAACTATGGCTACACCTTC	CASSYQGNYGYTF